This T cell receptor (beta chain) stems from a study of cytomegalovirus exposure and HLA in healthy donors. CDR1 is MRHNA and CDR2 is SNTAGT in the germline V gene. This CDR3 is 16 amino acids long. Between the trimmed V and J ends, which lost 6 bases and 6 bases, there was a span of 20 bases. Nominally healthy donors provided the samples, though records likely missed some immune exposures. PCR used 60 Vbeta primers and 13 Jbeta primers. Measured with immunoSEQ multiplex PCR; TCRdb has only the in-frame clones, and not every one. The table lists about 160,000 clones, approximately 80% of them singletons.

Sequencing used PBMCs. The chain has TRBV6-4 and TRBJ2-2; tentatively, D is TRBD1 (6 bases). This clonotype was obtained from a woman aged 45-60 years in good health and CMV-seropositive. The DNA for the CDR3 is TGTGCCAGCAGACCCACAGGGACCACCAACGCCGGGGAGCTGTTTTTT. It encodes CASRPTGTTNAGELFF.